This T cell receptor (beta chain) came from a study of cytomegalovirus exposure and HLA in healthy donors. The study's findings and limits: What TCR beta sequences reportedly achieved was accurate prediction of HLA-A and HLA-B alleles in most subjects. Across donors, presence/absence analyses took sequencing depth to be roughly uniform. Cytomegalovirus status, reportedly, was diagnosed with high specificity and sensitivity by the classifier. Indistinguishable V segments such as TRBV6-2 and TRBV6-3 were excluded.

This clone occurred once. Its specificity is unknown. Use of 60 Vbeta and 13 Jbeta primers characterized the PCR. Measured with immunoSEQ multiplex PCR; TCRdb has only the in-frame clones, and not every one. This sample yields roughly 170,000 clones, of which roughly 80% are seen a single time; around 0.96% belongs to the top ten. V dropped 2 bases and J dropped 2; count of bases not matched to a gene: 6. CDR1 MNHNY and CDR2 SVGAGI come from the germline V gene (reference sequence). The CDR3 sequence is 16 residues long. Sequencing used PBMCs. This chain connects TRBV6-6 to TRBJ2-7; 10 bases match TRBD2. This TCR was recovered from a man younger than 45 in good health and CMV-seronegative. The CDR3 sequence is CASSYPGTSGTYEQYF. For the CDR3, the DNA is TGTGCCAGCAGTTACCCAGGTACTAGCGGGACCTACGAGCAGTACTTC.